Listed below are T cell receptor beta chains from one sample, sequenced in a study of memory CD4+ T cells and cytomegalovirus serostatus. Assay used: immunoSEQ multiplex PCR; TCRdb lists only in-frame clones, some missing. The repertoire holds about 50,000 clones, with 77% as singletons. Material for sequencing was memory CD4+ T cells from blood. All receptors derive from an adult in good health and CMV-seronegative. Both conserved end residues are trimmed from each CDR3.

J | V | CDR3
TRBJ1-2 | TRBV4-2 | ASSQVKGTNYGYT
TRBJ1-3 | TRBV19 | ASSIGHSGNTIY
TRBJ1-4 | TRBV5-1 | ASSLDRGLGNEKLF
TRBJ2-1 | TRBV5-1 | ASSLAGGRNEQF
TRBJ2-2 | TRBV5-1 | ASSWRFSTGELF
TRBJ1-2 | TRBV27 | ASSFQARTGYT
TRBJ1-2 | TRBV7-9 | ASTPGQGSVEYGYT
TRBJ2-5 | TRBV7-2 | ASSLEGRGQETQY
TRBJ1-6 | TRBV7-9 | ASSLARSTPLH
TRBJ2-5 | TRBV4-3 | ASSPQSGETQY